The present T cell receptor (beta chain) was sequenced within a study of Graves' ophthalmopathy and Graves' hyperthyroidism. Study details: Researchers classed hyperthyroidism as stable given no ophthalmopathy within 18 months of follow-up. Whole-study results and caveats: Using 13 signatures, a model distinguished ophthalmopathy from stable hyperthyroidism, reaching around 86% sensitivity and approximately 84% specificity.

Scientists amplified the TCR beta CDR3 regions from RNA transcripts. The library came from an HTBI-primed first-round RT-PCR and a second-round multiplex PCR. One entry per CDR3 protein results from TCRdb running MiXCR on the multiplex PCR reads. This sample has about 550,000 distinct CDR3 sequences; about 40% occur once, and the top ten carry over 3.5%. This clonotype has ten or more counts. The antigen remains unidentified. This CDR3 spans 14 amino acids. V gave up 4 bases and J gave up 7 bases; unmatched junction bases: 5. The specimen sequenced was peripheral blood or thyroid tissue (not recorded which). This TCR came from an adult man with Graves' hyperthyroidism. The rearrangement links TRBV12-3 or TRBV12-4 to TRBJ1-4, with TRBD1 matching over 8 bases. The CDR3 DNA is TGTGCCAGCAGTTCGGACAGGGTGCGTGAAAAACTGTTTTTT. Translated, it gives CASSSDRVREKLFF.